The 3 T cell receptor beta chains reported below all come from one sample, sequenced in a study of T cell responses to AZD1222 COVID-19 vaccine. Only in-frame clones appear in the TCRdb table, and some are missing; sequencing was by immunoSEQ multiplex PCR. The table lists around 150,000 clones, approximately 90% of them singletons. The sample here was peripheral blood, taken on day 0 of AZD1222 vaccination. These receptors were collected from an adult in good health.

This chain links TRBV2 with TRBJ1-3, with D perhaps matching TRBD1 (6 bases). CDR1 is SNHLY and CDR2 is FYNNEI in the germline V gene. V lost 6 bases and J 2 bases, leaving 8 bases between the germline ends. The CDR3 extends over 13 amino acids. The chain's CDR3 is CASRQGTGNTIYF. CDR3 sequence (DNA): TGTGCCAGCAGGCAGGGGACTGGAAACACCATATATTTT.

This chain uses TRBV6-6 with TRBJ1-2, with 7 bases fitting TRBD1. The V gene's germline CDR1 is MNHNY and CDR2 SVGAGI (reference sequence). The CDR3 runs 15 residues. Trimming took 5 bases from V and 2 from J; bases not matched to a gene: 8. In DNA, the CDR3 is TGTGCCAGCAGTATACGACAGGGACGAAACTATGGCTACACCTTC. The encoded protein is CASSIRQGRNYGYTF.

About this clone: The identical CDR3 is also encoded by other nucleotide sequences in the sample. The genes are TRBV27 and TRBJ1-1; D is unclear. CDR3 length: 14 amino acids. The germline V gene encodes CDR1 MNHEY and CDR2 SMNVEV (reference sequence). With 2 bases removed from V and 1 base from J, the gap between germline ends came to 8 bases. As DNA, the CDR3 is TGTGCCAGCAGTTTAAAGGGAGGGAACACTGAAGCTTTCTTT. Encoded protein: CASSLKGGNTEAFF.